This T cell receptor (beta chain) was found in a study of a mutant IDH1 vaccine in newly diagnosed glioma. Study details: Treated patients showed a male proportion of approximately 62%, a female proportion of 37.5%, and a mean age of approximately 40 years.

Points on this clone: Its antigen is still unknown.

V lost 7 bases and J 8 bases, leaving 18 bases between the germline ends. The CDR3 has 14 amino acids. Germline V CDR1 and CDR2: SGDLS, YYNGEE. Indicated time point: week 5, during vaccination. A single vaccine dose contained 300 ug of mutant IDH1 20-mer peptide, and topical imiquimod was used with it. The assay was immunoSEQ multiplex PCR, and TCRdb's table has in-frame clones only and misses some. The sample includes tens of thousands of clones, around 80% of them seen just once. The clonotype originates from a woman in her fifties or sixties with glioma. The chain joins TRBV9 to TRBJ2-2; D uncertain. This material consisted of PBMCs, taken from a glioma patient whose treatment included an IDH1 peptide vaccine. DNA of the CDR3: TGTGCCAGCCAACCGGCCACCTCCTGGGGGGAGCTGTTTTTT. This gives the protein CASQPATSWGELFF. Complete variable domain (other parts from reference TRBV9 and TRBJ2-2): DSGVTQTPKHLITATGQRVTLRCSPRSGDLSVYWYQQSLDQGLQFLIQYYNGEERAKGNILERFSAQQFPDLHSELNLSSLELGDSALYFCASQPATSWGELFFGEGSRLTVL.